This T cell receptor beta chain is from a study of blood T cell repertoires in COVID-19. The overall study: Nucleic acid was either cDNA or gDNA, and it came from T cells, B-cell-depleted T cells, or PBMCs.

The assay was immunoSEQ multiplex PCR, and TCRdb's table has in-frame clones only and misses some. The sample holds more than 55,000 clones, about 91% seen once. This clone was seen only once. The sequenced material came from peripheral blood. The source of this sequence is an older woman with acute or convalescent COVID-19.

The DNA for the CDR3 is TGTGCCAGCAGCTTAGCAGGGGGCTACACTGAAGCTTTCTTT. This translates into CASSLAGGYTEAFF. V gene TRBV7-2 combines with J gene TRBJ1-1; TRBD1 aligns across 7 bases. The CDR3 runs to 14 residues. The trim removed 0 bases at V and 3 bases at J, leaving 1 base unmatched. CDR1 and CDR2 from the germline V gene are SGHTA and FQGNSA.